Listed here are 31 T cell receptor beta chains from one sample, sequenced in a study of blood T cell repertoires in COVID-19. The repertoire was sequenced with immunoSEQ multiplex PCR; TCRdb's copy has only in-frame clones and lacks some. The data contain approximately 74,000 clones, approximately 88% of them singletons. The sequencing input was peripheral blood. All receptors derive from a man in his 70s with acute or convalescent COVID-19.

The V and J genes are TRBV28 and TRBJ2-7; D is possibly TRBD1 (5 bases). Looked up from germline, CDR1 is MDHEN and CDR2 is SYDVKM. CDR3 length: 14 amino acids. Trimming stripped 1 base from V and 2 bases from J, with 9 bases between. CDR3 residues: CASSLFGATYEQYF. In DNA, the CDR3 is TGTGCCAGCAGTTTATTTGGGGCCACCTACGAGCAGTACTTC. The whole variable domain, remainder taken from reference TRBV28 and TRBJ2-7, is DVKVTQSSRYLVKRTGEKVFLECVQDMDHENMFWYRQDPGLGLRLIYFSYDVKMKEKGDIPEGYSVSREKKERFSLILESASTNQTSMYLCASSLFGATYEQYFGPGTRLTVT.

This chain connects TRBV7-2 to TRBJ1-1, with D unclear. Between the trimmed V and J ends, which lost 4 bases and 2 bases, there was a span of 14 bases. Germline assignment: CDR1 SGHTA and CDR2 FQGNSA. This CDR3 contains 15 residues. CDR3 amino acids: CASSYPRDTNTEAFF. The DNA for the CDR3 is TGTGCCAGCAGCTACCCCCGTGACACCAACACTGAAGCTTTCTTT.

This chain joins TRBV18 and TRBJ1-5; 11 bases match TRBD1. CDR3 length: 15 residues. V shed 4 bases and J 8 bases; nucleotides not matched to a gene: 7. CDR1 is KGHSH, CDR2 LQKENI, per germline. CDR3 amino acids: CASSLGQGAWEPQHF. The CDR3 DNA is TGTGCCAGCTCACTCGGACAGGGGGCTTGGGAGCCCCAGCATTTT.

The chain links TRBV11-2 to TRBJ1-1, with 10 bases that match TRBD1. The CDR3 covers 16 residues. V lost 3 bases, J lost 0 bases, and 4 bases stayed unmatched. Germline V CDR1 and CDR2: SGHAT, FQNNGV. The CDR3 DNA reads as TGTGCCAGCAGCTTTTCGGACAGGGGGTTGAACACTGAAGCTTTCTTT. Encoded protein: CASSFSDRGLNTEAFF.

V usage is TRBV7-2 and J usage is TRBJ2-1, with 10 bases matching TRBD2. CDR3 length: 18 residues. J was trimmed by 0 bases and V by 1 base; bases with no gene match: 6. Germline V gene lookup returns CDR1 SGHTA and CDR2 FQGNSA. CDR3: CASSLGDIAGGSYNEQFF. In DNA, the CDR3 is TGTGCCAGCAGCTTAGGGGATATAGCGGGGGGCTCCTACAATGAGCAGTTCTTC. The full variable domain, rest sourced from reference TRBV7-2 and TRBJ2-1, is GAGVSQSPSNKVTEKGKDVELRCDPISGHTALYWYRQSLGQGLEFLIYFQGNSAPDKSGLPSDRFSAERTGGSVSTLTIQRTQQEDSAVYLCASSLGDIAGGSYNEQFFGPGTRLTVL.

The chain's CDR3 is CASRLQGINEKLFF. CDR3 DNA sequence: TGTGCCAGCAGACTACAGGGGATTAATGAAAAACTGTTTTTT. The V and J genes are TRBV27 and TRBJ1-4, with 7 bases matching TRBD1. CDR3 size: 14 residues. Germline assignment: CDR1 MNHEY and CDR2 SMNVEV (reference sequence). Trimming cost V 6 bases and J 4 bases; bases outside gene matches: 5.

This chain connects TRBV19 to TRBJ1-4, with D hard to call. The CDR3 runs to 14 residues. V was shortened by 4 bases and J by 2 bases, with 8 bases between the two germline ends. Germline CDR1 reads LNHDA; CDR2 reads SQIVND (reference sequence). The CDR3 region is CASSTTGTNEKLFF. The CDR3, as DNA: TGTGCCAGTAGTACGACTGGCACTAATGAAAAACTGTTTTTT.

The table lists this clone with a count of one. The chain uses TRBV5-1 and TRBJ2-7; TRBD2 agrees at 8 bases. The CDR3 contains 15 residues. V shed 0 bases and J 4 bases; nucleotides not matched to a gene: 6. Germline loops: CDR1 SGHRS, CDR2 YFSETQ. The CDR3 reads CASSLGAGVSYEQYF. The CDR3 DNA follows: TGCGCCAGCAGCTTGGGAGCGGGGGTGAGTTACGAGCAGTACTTC.

V usage is TRBV27 and J usage is TRBJ1-2; 8 nucleotides match TRBD1. This CDR3 contains 14 residues. Trimming cost V 4 bases and J 3 bases; bases outside gene matches: 4. CDR1 and CDR2 (germline): MNHEY, SMNVEV (reference sequence). CDR3 loop: CASSSTGAYYGYTF. In nucleotides, the CDR3 is TGTGCCAGCAGTTCGACAGGGGCGTACTATGGCTACACCTTC.

This clone appeared a single time. The chain carries TRBV9 and TRBJ2-3, with 11 bases that match TRBD2. CDR3 length equals 16 residues. Per germline, CDR1 SGDLS and CDR2 YYNGEE. Trimming at V came to 2 bases and at J to 5 bases, leaving 7 bases not matched to a gene. The CDR3: CASSVSGGAVEDTQYF. In DNA form, the CDR3 reads TGTGCCAGCAGCGTTAGCGGGGGGGCTGTAGAAGATACGCAGTATTTT.

The chain joins TRBV19 to TRBJ2-5; no clear D. Germline V gene sequence: CDR1 LNHDA, CDR2 SQIVND (reference sequence). Trimming removed 6 bases from V and 2 bases from J, with 10 bases in between. The CDR3 sequence is 13 residues long. CDR3 nucleotide sequence: TGTGCCAGTAGCCTCGGTAGACAAGAGACCCAGTACTTC. The encoded protein is CASSLGRQETQYF.

The rearrangement uses TRBV19 and TRBJ1-1; 11 positions match TRBD1. With 3 bases clipped from V and 4 bases from J, the junction kept 7 bases outside the gene matches. Looked up from germline, CDR1 is LNHDA and CDR2 is SQIVND (reference sequence). This CDR3 contains 16 residues. The CDR3: CASSIWTGGAGTEAFF. The CDR3 DNA reads as TGTGCCAGTAGTATCTGGACAGGGGGCGCGGGCACTGAAGCTTTCTTT. Together with reference TRBV19 and TRBJ1-1, the CDR3 gives the full variable domain: DGGITQSPKYLFRKEGQNVTLSCEQNLNHDAMYWYRQDPGQGLRLIYYSQIVNDFQKGDIAEGYSVSREKKESFPLTVTSAQKNPTAFYLCASSIWTGGAGTEAFFGQGTRLTVV.

This chain joins TRBV28 and TRBJ1-4; no firm D call. Trimming removed 7 bases from V and 1 base from J, with 10 bases in between. The V gene's germline CDR1 is MDHEN and CDR2 SYDVKM. This CDR3 region has 14 residues. CDR3 bases: TGTGCCAGCACCACAACATTAACTAATGAAAAACTGTTTTTT. Residues: CASTTTLTNEKLFF.

This chain uses TRBV5-1 with TRBJ1-3; 7 positions match TRBD1. Germline V gene sequence: CDR1 SGHRS, CDR2 YFSETQ. This CDR3 has 17 residues. Trimming at V came to 0 bases and at J to 3 bases, leaving 9 bases not matched to a gene. CDR3 sequence reads: CASSLDRGSLGGNTIYF. The DNA for the CDR3 is TGCGCCAGCAGCTTGGACAGGGGTTCCCTCGGTGGAAACACCATATATTTT.

This sequence joins TRBV3-1 (or the pseudogene TRBV3-2) and TRBJ1-3; TRBD1 aligns across 9 bases. V lost 4 bases, J lost 3 bases, and 1 base stayed unmatched. The length of the CDR3 is 14 residues. Germline lookup yields CDR1 LGHDT and CDR2 YNNKEL (reference sequence). The CDR3 loop reads CASSPTGGGNTIYF. The CDR3 DNA follows: TGTGCCAGCAGCCCGACAGGGGGTGGAAACACCATATATTTT.

V and J are TRBV11-2 and TRBJ2-2; 9 bases fit TRBD2. The CDR3 covers 18 residues. CDR1 is SGHAT and CDR2 is FQNNGV in the germline V gene. With V trimmed by 2 bases and J by 2 bases, 9 bases remained unmatched. CDR3 in amino acids: CASSLIFTLAGNTGELFF. The DNA of the CDR3 is TGTGCCAGCAGCTTAATATTTACACTAGCGGGTAACACCGGGGAGCTGTTTTTT. Full variable domain (outside the CDR3, taken from reference TRBV11-2 and TRBJ2-2): EAGVAQSPRYKIIEKRQSVAFWCNPISGHATLYWYQQILGQGPKLLIQFQNNGVVDDSQLPKDRFSAERLKGVDSTLKIQPAKLEDSAVYLCASSLIFTLAGNTGELFFGEGSRLTVL.

The V call is TRBV7-2, the J call TRBJ2-2; tentative D call: TRBD2 (5 bases). Germline loops: CDR1 SGHTA, CDR2 FQGNSA. V lost 5 bases and J 6 bases, leaving 13 bases between the germline ends. This CDR3 contains 14 residues. The CDR3 DNA reads as TGTGCCAGCAGCCAATCAGCGGTACCCGGGGAGCTGTTTTTT. Amino acid sequence: CASSQSAVPGELFF.

The chain employs TRBV19 and TRBJ1-6; a weak D match, TRBD1 (6 bases). Germline CDR1 is LNHDA and CDR2 is SQIVND (reference sequence). The CDR3 totals 15 residues. V shed 5 bases and J shed 10 bases, with 18 bases lying between them. DNA of the CDR3: TGTGCCAGTAGTCAACAGGGTGTCGGGTCGTCACCCCTCCACTTT. Translation gives CASSQQGVGSSPLHF.

The chain links TRBV7-2 to TRBJ2-3, with unresolved D. Between the trimmed V and J ends, which lost 1 base and 4 bases, there was a span of 12 bases. This CDR3 spans 15 amino acids. The germline CDR1 and CDR2 sequences are SGHTA and FQGNSA. The CDR3 loop is CASSLDQVISDTQYF. The CDR3 DNA is TGTGCCAGCAGCTTAGACCAGGTGATTTCAGATACGCAGTATTTT.

The chain carries TRBV28 and TRBJ1-2; D perhaps matches TRBD1 (5 bases). This CDR3 is 13 amino acids long. Germline V CDR1 and CDR2: MDHEN, SYDVKM. V was cut by 6 bases and J by 8 bases, with 16 bases left in between. Here the CDR3 reads CASRPTQGLGYTF. CDR3 in DNA: TGTGCCAGCAGACCTACTCAGGGCTTAGGCTACACCTTC.

This clone was seen a handful of times. The V and J genes are TRBV2 and TRBJ1-1; D gene unclear. CDR3 length: 13 amino acids. The V gene's germline CDR1 is SNHLY and CDR2 FYNNEI. Trimming pared 7 bases from V and 1 base from J, leaving 10 bases between. CDR3 loop: CASTLERNTEAFF. CDR3 coding DNA: TGTGCCAGCACCCTGGAGAGGAACACTGAAGCTTTCTTT.

V and J are TRBV18 and TRBJ1-5; 12 bases are a match to TRBD1. V lost 2 bases to trimming and J lost 2 bases; unmatched junction nucleotides: 7. The CDR3 runs 18 residues. CDR1 and CDR2 from the germline V gene are KGHSH and LQKENI. CDR3 DNA: TGTGCCAGCTCACCAAGGGGACAGGGGGCTCTTCGCAATCAGCCCCAGCATTTT. Translated: CASSPRGQGALRNQPQHF.

The CDR3 region has the DNA TGTGCCATCAGTGAGTCGACTCCAGACCGGCTGTGGGAGCAGTTCTTC. The encoded protein is CAISESTPDRLWEQFF. The chain has TRBV10-3 and TRBJ2-1; D ambiguous. V lost 0 bases and J lost 10, with 19 bases in between. This CDR3 region has 16 residues. The germline V gene encodes CDR1 ENHRY and CDR2 SYGVKD.

The rearrangement links TRBV18 to TRBJ2-1; TRBD1 might be the D (7 bases). Germline CDR1 and CDR2: KGHSH and LQKENI. V was clipped by 5 bases and J by 3 bases, with 14 bases between them. CDR3 length: 15 residues. CDR3 DNA sequence: TGTGCCAGCTCAGGAGGGGGCTACAGCTACAATGAGCAGTTCTTC. It encodes CASSGGGYSYNEQFF.

The chain carries TRBV15 and TRBJ2-1; 13 bases agree with TRBD2. CDR3 size: 17 residues. Trimming at V came to 3 bases and at J to 7 bases, leaving 9 bases not matched to a gene. Germline assignment: CDR1 LNHNV and CDR2 YYDKDF (reference sequence). The CDR3 is CATSRETSGGARNEQFF. For the CDR3, the DNA is TGTGCCACCAGCAGGGAAACTAGCGGGGGGGCCCGAAATGAGCAGTTCTTC.

The V call is TRBV7-2, the J call TRBJ2-2; no clear D gene. CDR1 and CDR2 from the germline V gene are SGHTA and FQGNSA. This CDR3 is built from 14 residues. V lost 3 bases, J lost 3 bases, and 8 bases lay in between. The DNA for the CDR3 is TGTGCCAGCAGCTTCCTTATCGACACCGGGGAGCTGTTTTTT. It codes for CASSFLIDTGELFF.

The chain uses TRBV28 and TRBJ2-1; 10 bases match TRBD2. Trimming removed 4 bases from V and 2 bases from J; junction bases left unmatched: 5. From germline, CDR1 is MDHEN and CDR2 SYDVKM. The CDR3 loop spans 16 amino acids. This chain's CDR3 is CASSSLSGRAYNEQFF. For the CDR3, the DNA is TGTGCCAGCAGTTCCCTAAGCGGGAGGGCCTACAATGAGCAGTTCTTC.

V usage is TRBV12-1 and J usage is TRBJ2-2; the DNA was not used to check the table's D call, TRBD2. TRBV12-1 is marked as a pseudogene. The CDR3 contains 19 residues. The chain's CDR3 is CASSFEYRSGGPSTGELFF. DNA for the CDR3: TGTGCCAGCAGCTTTGAGTACCGATCGGGAGGGCCGAGCACCGGGGAGCTGTTTTTT.

The genes are TRBV4-1 and TRBJ2-1, with D perhaps TRBD1 (5 bases). In germline, CDR1 is MGHRA, CDR2 YSYEKL. This CDR3 region has 13 residues. V was pared by 7 bases and J by 4 bases, with 11 bases between. The CDR3 here is CASTQGVYNEQFF. As DNA, the CDR3 is TGCGCCAGCACTCAAGGGGTATACAATGAGCAGTTCTTC.

This clone has a single count. The V gene is TRBV28, the J gene TRBJ2-3; 7 bases align to TRBD2. The CDR3 runs 18 residues. With 8 bases clipped from V and 0 bases from J, the junction kept 17 bases outside the gene matches. The germline gives CDR1 MDHEN, CDR2 SYDVKM. CDR3 in amino acids: CASLPTPGTKASTDTQYF. The CDR3 DNA follows: TGTGCCAGCCTCCCTACCCCCGGGACTAAGGCTAGCACAGATACGCAGTATTTT.

Notes on this clone: Other DNA sequences within the sample encode an identical CDR3. V is TRBV5-1 and J is TRBJ2-5; 8 bases map to TRBD1. V was pared by 4 bases and J by 4 bases, with 3 bases of the junction left unmatched. This CDR3 spans 13 amino acids. The germline gives CDR1 SGHRS, CDR2 YFSETQ. As DNA, the CDR3 is TGCGCCAGCAGCCAGGGGGCAAGAGAGACCCAGTACTTC. Protein sequence: CASSQGARETQYF.